The 25 T cell receptor beta chains below were found in one sample sequenced in a study of shared clonotypes between healthy human individuals. Clones were read by immunoSEQ multiplex PCR, and TCRdb kept only the in-frame ones, dropping some. This sample has under 2,500,000 clones, with more than 90% found just once. Source material: naive CD4+ T cells sorted from blood. Subset reported: CD45RA+ positively selected. These TCRs come from a man aged 18-30 years in good health.

The CDR3 DNA reads as TGCGCCAGCAGCTTACAGGGCTCTGGGGCCAACGTCCTGACTTTC. Translation gives CASSLQGSGANVLTF. The chain couples TRBV5-1 to TRBJ2-6; D is perhaps TRBD1 (6 bases). Per germline, CDR1 SGHRS and CDR2 YFSETQ. The V end lost 2 bases, the J end lost 0 bases, and 6 bases lay between the germline ends. The CDR3 sequence is 15 residues long.

A remark on this clone: This specimen includes other DNA sequences encoding the same CDR3. The chain couples TRBV6-5 to TRBJ1-1, with D uncertain. This CDR3 has 14 residues. V lost 2 bases to trimming and J lost 0 bases, with 7 bases between them. Germline V gene data show CDR1 as MNHEY and CDR2 as SVGAGI. DNA of the CDR3: TGTGCCAGCAGTTACGGCAGTATGAACACTGAAGCTTTCTTT. Its translation is CASSYGSMNTEAFF.

This clone was picked up one time. The chain couples TRBV11-2 to TRBJ2-1; 11 positions match TRBD2. CDR1 is SGHAT, CDR2 FQNNGV, per germline. The CDR3 loop spans 15 amino acids. V lost 6 bases, J lost 8 bases, and 9 bases stayed unmatched. In nucleotides, the CDR3 is TGTGCCAGCAGTTTTACTAGCGGGAGTGGGGATGAGCAGTTCTTC. Protein product: CASSFTSGSGDEQFF.

The J gene is TRBJ2-3, the V gene TRBV27, with D uncertain. The V and J ends lost 3 bases and 4 bases respectively, with 14 bases between them. This CDR3 contains 15 residues. Germline V gives CDR1 MNHEY, CDR2 SMNVEV (reference sequence). CDR3 coding DNA: TGTGCCAGCAGTTTTAGGTCGGCCTTGGCAGATACGCAGTATTTT. Its translation: CASSFRSALADTQYF.

The CDR3 DNA reads TGTGCCAGCAGCCTACCCGGTGTGGGCTATGGCTACACCTTC. This codes for CASSLPGVGYGYTF. This chain links TRBV6-1 with TRBJ1-2, with unresolved D. Per germline, CDR1 MNHNS and CDR2 SASEGT. The CDR3 has 14 amino acids. Between the trimmed V and J ends, which lost 6 bases and 4 bases, there was a span of 15 bases.

The chain recombines TRBV18 with TRBJ2-2; TRBD1 aligns across 8 bases. V shed 2 bases and J 4 bases; nucleotides not matched to a gene: 6. CDR1 is KGHSH, CDR2 LQKENI, per germline. CDR3 length equals 16 residues. CDR3 sequence: CASSPGAGGRTGELFF. CDR3 in DNA: TGTGCCAGCTCACCAGGGGCAGGGGGCCGCACCGGGGAGCTGTTTTTT.

V gene TRBV5-1 combines with J gene TRBJ1-1; D gene ambiguous. This CDR3 is 14 amino acids long. Trimming stripped 4 bases from V and 2 bases from J, with 12 bases between. The germline CDR1 and CDR2 sequences are SGHRS and YFSETQ. The CDR3 DNA reads as TGCGCCAGCAGCACCCTCAGCGGCAACACTGAAGCTTTCTTT. It encodes CASSTLSGNTEAFF.

The chain uses TRBV10-3 and TRBJ2-7, with TRBD1 matching 10 bases. The ends lost 6 bases at V and 5 bases at J; junction bases unmatched: 4. Germline lookup yields CDR1 ENHRY and CDR2 SYGVKD. The CDR3 loop spans 13 amino acids. As DNA, the CDR3 is TGTGCCATCAGCCCCGGGACAGGGGACGAGCAGTACTTC. Translated, it gives CAISPGTGDEQYF.

The chain uses TRBV2 and TRBJ2-2, with D possibly being TRBD1 (6 bases). The CDR3 runs 16 residues. V lost 3 bases, J lost 3 bases, and 14 bases lay in between. The germline V gene has CDR1 SNHLY and CDR2 FYNNEI. The DNA for the CDR3 is TGTGCCAGCAGTGATCTGGGGGCGGCTTACACCGGGGAGCTGTTTTTT. Protein: CASSDLGAAYTGELFF.

The chain combines TRBV7-9 with TRBJ2-3; D is possibly TRBD2 (6 bases). Germline V CDR1 and CDR2: SEHNR, FQNEAQ (reference sequence). Trimming left V 2 bases short and J 0 bases short, with 12 bases between. This CDR3 has 16 amino acids. The DNA for the CDR3 is TGTGCCAGCAGCTTACGCGGGCGGGGAAGCACAGATACGCAGTATTTT. Translating it yields CASSLRGRGSTDTQYF.

The gene calls are TRBV28 and TRBJ1-5, with no clear D. V was trimmed by 9 bases and J by 6 bases, leaving 27 bases between them. CDR1 is MDHEN, CDR2 SYDVKM, per germline. The CDR3 runs 17 residues. The DNA for the CDR3 is TGTGCCAGTACCAAAAACCCCACCCCCGGAGGAGGTCAGCCCCAGCATTTT. Its protein product is CASTKNPTPGGGQPQHF.

V and J are TRBV6-1 and TRBJ1-2, with TRBD1 matching over 7 bases. J gave up 2 bases and V 2 bases, and 5 bases lay outside the gene matches. Germline lookup yields CDR1 MNHNS and CDR2 SASEGT. The CDR3 extends over 15 amino acids. This CDR3 is CASSEYTGANYGYTF. The CDR3 nucleotides read TGTGCCAGCAGTGAATACACAGGGGCGAACTATGGCTACACCTTC.

J is TRBJ2-3 and V is TRBV7-2; D remains unclear. V dropped 7 bases and J dropped 3 bases, with 8 bases sitting between them. The V gene's germline CDR1 is SGHTA and CDR2 FQGNSA. The CDR3 consists of 12 residues. The CDR3, as DNA: TGTGCCAGCATGAAGGATACAGATACGCAGTATTTT. Translating it yields CASMKDTDTQYF.

Note on this clone: The same CDR3 is also encoded by other DNA sequences in this sample. The chain joins TRBV6-5 to TRBJ1-3; D call uncertain. The germline V gene encodes CDR1 MNHEY and CDR2 SVGAGI. Trimming removed 0 bases at V and 0 bases at J, with 6 bases between. This CDR3 is built from 15 residues. The CDR3 is CASSYSTGSGNTIYF. Written as DNA, the CDR3 is TGTGCCAGCAGTTACTCGACTGGCTCTGGAAACACCATATATTTT.

This rearrangement joins TRBV2 to TRBJ2-7, with 7 bases aligning to TRBD2. This CDR3 is 14 amino acids long. In germline, CDR1 is SNHLY, CDR2 FYNNEI. After removal of 8 bases from V and 5 bases from J, the junction contained 12 bases not matched to a gene. The CDR3 sequence is CASVRAGLDHEQYF. The CDR3 region has the DNA TGTGCCAGCGTGAGGGCAGGACTAGACCACGAGCAGTACTTC.

The chain is built from TRBV9 and TRBJ2-5, with no clear D. V lost 0 bases and J 6 bases, leaving 3 bases between the germline ends. Germline assignment: CDR1 SGDLS and CDR2 YYNGEE. The CDR3 consists of 11 residues. The CDR3 region is CASSVGKTQYF. The CDR3 nucleotides read TGTGCCAGCAGCGTAGGGAAGACCCAGTACTTC.

This rearrangement joins TRBV6-6 to TRBJ1-6; the D gene is possibly TRBD1 (5 bases). The V end was cut by 6 bases, the J end by 7 bases, with 13 bases between. This CDR3 comprises 14 residues. Per the germline V gene, CDR1 is MNHNY and CDR2 is SVGAGI (reference sequence). The CDR3 is CASRRGGVNSPLHF. For the CDR3, the DNA is TGTGCCAGCAGACGCGGGGGGGTCAATTCACCCCTCCACTTT.

This chain links TRBV6-5 with TRBJ2-7; D assignment may be TRBD1 or TRBD2 (5 bases each). This CDR3 is 13 amino acids long. The V gene lost 5 bases and the J gene lost 5 bases, with 13 bases spanning the gap. Looked up from germline, CDR1 is MNHEY and CDR2 is SVGAGI. The DNA for the CDR3 is TGTGCCAGCAGTCGGGGACCCCAACACGAGCAGTACTTC. Protein: CASSRGPQHEQYF.

The chain combines TRBV5-1 with TRBJ2-2; unclear D gene. The CDR3 contains 15 residues. The V gene lost 6 bases and the J gene lost 7 bases, with 19 bases spanning the gap. From germline, CDR1 is SGHRS and CDR2 YFSETQ. The CDR3 protein is CASKVDVMSSGELFF. The CDR3 nucleotides are TGCGCCAGCAAGGTAGACGTCATGTCGAGCGGGGAGCTGTTTTTT.

The chain employs TRBV12-5 and TRBJ2-5; D gene ambiguous. The CDR3 loop spans 8 amino acids. Germline loops: CDR1 LGHNT, CDR2 FRNRAP. Trimming left V 11 bases short and J 2 bases short, with 0 bases between. The CDR3 loop is CAQETQYF. CDR3 bases: TGTGCTCAAGAGACCCAGTACTTC. The whole variable domain, filled in from reference TRBV12-5 and TRBJ2-5, reads DARVTQTPRHKVTEMGQEVTMRCQPILGHNTVFWYRQTMMQGLELLAYFRNRAPLDDSGMPKDRFSAEMPDATLATLKIQPSEPRDSAVYFCAQETQYFGPGTRLLVL.

The rearrangement links TRBV5-4 to TRBJ2-7; D is perhaps TRBD2 (6 bases). Per the germline V gene, CDR1 is SGHNT and CDR2 is YYREEE (reference sequence). Between the trimmed V and J ends, which lost 4 bases and 2 bases, there was a span of 16 bases. The CDR3 extends over 15 amino acids. CDR3 protein: CASSKGRDGPYEQYF. CDR3 nucleotides: TGTGCCAGCAGCAAGGGGCGGGATGGGCCCTACGAGCAGTACTTC.

The rearrangement joins TRBV5-1 to TRBJ2-4; perhaps TRBD2 as D (7 bases). CDR3 length: 16 residues. V was trimmed by 4 bases and J by 1 base, leaving 15 bases between them. Per the germline V gene, CDR1 is SGHRS and CDR2 is YFSETQ. CDR3 sequence reads: CASSPGGGGAKNIQYF. The CDR3 region has the DNA TGCGCCAGCAGCCCCGGAGGGGGGGGCGCCAAAAACATTCAGTACTTC.

V usage is TRBV11-2 and J usage is TRBJ2-5; D is perhaps TRBD1 or TRBD2 (5 bases each). The germline V gene encodes CDR1 SGHAT and CDR2 FQNNGV. The CDR3 is made up of 13 amino acids. V shed 1 base and J shed 6 bases, with 9 bases lying between them. The DNA of the CDR3 is TGTGCCAGCAGCTTAGCGGGGACGCAGACCCAGTACTTC. It encodes CASSLAGTQTQYF.

This rearrangement joins TRBV6-5 to TRBJ1-2, with D perhaps TRBD1 (5 bases). The CDR3 sequence is 14 residues long. Trimming removed 6 bases at V and 0 bases at J, with 11 bases between. Germline loops: CDR1 MNHEY, CDR2 SVGAGI. The CDR3 region is CASSLAGANYGYTF. In DNA, the CDR3 is TGTGCCAGCAGCCTAGCGGGGGCTAACTATGGCTACACCTTC.

The chain links TRBV29-1 to TRBJ1-3; perhaps TRBD1 as D (5 bases). Trimming left V 6 bases short and J 0 bases short, with 9 bases between. Looked up from germline, CDR1 is SQVTM and CDR2 is ANQGSEA. The CDR3 spans 13 residues. CDR3 nucleotide sequence: TGCAGCGTGACGACAGCCTCTGGAAACACCATATATTTT. Translating it yields CSVTTASGNTIYF.